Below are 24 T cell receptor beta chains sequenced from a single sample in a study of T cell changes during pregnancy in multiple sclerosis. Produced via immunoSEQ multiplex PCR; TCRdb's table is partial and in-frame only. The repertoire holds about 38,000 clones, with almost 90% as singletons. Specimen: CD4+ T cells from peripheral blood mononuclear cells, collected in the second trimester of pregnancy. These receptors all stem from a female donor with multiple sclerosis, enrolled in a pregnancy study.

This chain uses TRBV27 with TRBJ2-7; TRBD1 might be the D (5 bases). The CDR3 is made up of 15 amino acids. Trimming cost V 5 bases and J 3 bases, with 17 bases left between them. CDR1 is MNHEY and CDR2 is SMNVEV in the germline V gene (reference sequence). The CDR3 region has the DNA TGTGCCAGCAGTCCCCGACAGAAACTCATCTACGAGCAGTACTTC. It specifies CASSPRQKLIYEQYF.

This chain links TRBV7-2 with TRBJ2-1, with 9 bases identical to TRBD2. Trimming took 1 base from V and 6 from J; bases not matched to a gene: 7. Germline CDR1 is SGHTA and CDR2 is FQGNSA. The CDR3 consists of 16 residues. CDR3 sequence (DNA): TGTGCCAGCAGCTTAGTCCCTAGCGGGATGTCCAATGAGCAGTTCTTC. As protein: CASSLVPSGMSNEQFF.

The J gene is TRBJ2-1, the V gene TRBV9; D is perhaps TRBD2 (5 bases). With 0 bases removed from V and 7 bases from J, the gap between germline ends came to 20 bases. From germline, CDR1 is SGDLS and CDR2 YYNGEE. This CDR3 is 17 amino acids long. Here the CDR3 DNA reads TGTGCCAGCAGCGTAGACCCGCCGTACGGGGTGGAGAATGAGCAGTTCTTC. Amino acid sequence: CASSVDPPYGVENEQFF.

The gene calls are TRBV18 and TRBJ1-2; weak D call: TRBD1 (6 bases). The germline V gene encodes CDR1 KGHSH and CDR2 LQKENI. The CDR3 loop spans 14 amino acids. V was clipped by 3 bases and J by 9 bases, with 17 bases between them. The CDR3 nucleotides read TGTGCCAGCTCACCGGGGCTACAGGGAGAGCGCTACACCTTC. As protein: CASSPGLQGERYTF.

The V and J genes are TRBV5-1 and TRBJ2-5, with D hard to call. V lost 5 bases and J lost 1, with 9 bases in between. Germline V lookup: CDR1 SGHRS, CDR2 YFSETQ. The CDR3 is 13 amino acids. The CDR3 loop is CASRENLQETQYF. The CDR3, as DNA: TGCGCCAGCAGAGAGAACCTCCAAGAGACCCAGTACTTC.

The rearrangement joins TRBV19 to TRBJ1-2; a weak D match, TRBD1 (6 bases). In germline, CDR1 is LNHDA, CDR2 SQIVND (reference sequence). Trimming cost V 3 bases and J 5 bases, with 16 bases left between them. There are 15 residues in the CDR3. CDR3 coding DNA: TGTGCCAGTAGTATCAGTCTGGGGAGGGGGTATGGCTACACCTTC. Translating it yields CASSISLGRGYGYTF.

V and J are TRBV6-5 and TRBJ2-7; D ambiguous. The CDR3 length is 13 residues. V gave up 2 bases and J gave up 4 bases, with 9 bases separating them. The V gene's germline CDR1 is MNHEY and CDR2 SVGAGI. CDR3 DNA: TGTGCCAGCAGTTACGGGCAGCTTTACGAGCAGTACTTC. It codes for CASSYGQLYEQYF.

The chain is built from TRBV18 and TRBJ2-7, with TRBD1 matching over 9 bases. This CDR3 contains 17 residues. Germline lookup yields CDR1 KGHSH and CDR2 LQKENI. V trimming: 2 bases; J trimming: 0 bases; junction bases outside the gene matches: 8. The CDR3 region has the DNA TGTGCCAGCTCACCAGTCCTCGGGACAGGGAGCTCCTACGAGCAGTACTTC. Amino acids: CASSPVLGTGSSYEQYF.

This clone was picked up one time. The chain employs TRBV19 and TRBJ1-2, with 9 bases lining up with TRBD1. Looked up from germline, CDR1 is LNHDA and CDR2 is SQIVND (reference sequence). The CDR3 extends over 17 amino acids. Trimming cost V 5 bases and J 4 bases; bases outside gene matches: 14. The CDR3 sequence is CASSDRAQGANSYGYTF. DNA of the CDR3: TGTGCCAGTAGTGACCGGGCACAGGGGGCGAATTCCTATGGCTACACCTTC.

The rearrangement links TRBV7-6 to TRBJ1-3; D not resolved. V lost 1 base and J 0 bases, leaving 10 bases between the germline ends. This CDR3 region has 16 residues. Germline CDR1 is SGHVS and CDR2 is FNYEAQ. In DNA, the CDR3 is TGTGCCAGCAGCTTAGGTCTTGGCAGCTCTGGAAACACCATATATTTT. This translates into CASSLGLGSSGNTIYF.

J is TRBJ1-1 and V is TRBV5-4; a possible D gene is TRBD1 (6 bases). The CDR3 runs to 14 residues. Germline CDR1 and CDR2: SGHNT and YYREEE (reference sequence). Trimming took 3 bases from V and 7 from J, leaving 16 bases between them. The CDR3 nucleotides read TGTGCCAGCAGCTCGCCCCTAAGGACAGTTGAAGCTTTCTTT. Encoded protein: CASSSPLRTVEAFF.

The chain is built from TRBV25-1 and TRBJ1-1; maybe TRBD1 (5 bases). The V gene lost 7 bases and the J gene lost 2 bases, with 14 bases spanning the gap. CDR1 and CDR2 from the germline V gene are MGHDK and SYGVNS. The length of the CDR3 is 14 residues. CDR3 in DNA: TGTGCCAGCAAAGGTGGGGCTTACAACACTGAAGCTTTCTTT. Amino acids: CASKGGAYNTEAFF. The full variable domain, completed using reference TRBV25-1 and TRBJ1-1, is EADIYQTPRYLVIGTGKKITLECSQTMGHDKMYWYQQDPGMELHLIHYSYGVNSTEKGDLSSESTVSRIRTEHFPLTLESARPSHTSQYLCASKGGAYNTEAFFGQGTRLTVV.

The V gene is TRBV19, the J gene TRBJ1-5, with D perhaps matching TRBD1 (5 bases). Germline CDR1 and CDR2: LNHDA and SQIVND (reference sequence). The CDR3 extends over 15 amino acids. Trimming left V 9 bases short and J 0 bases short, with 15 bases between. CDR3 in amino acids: CASRDGLYSNQPQHF. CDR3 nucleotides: TGTGCCAGCCGGGACGGACTATATAGCAATCAGCCCCAGCATTTT.

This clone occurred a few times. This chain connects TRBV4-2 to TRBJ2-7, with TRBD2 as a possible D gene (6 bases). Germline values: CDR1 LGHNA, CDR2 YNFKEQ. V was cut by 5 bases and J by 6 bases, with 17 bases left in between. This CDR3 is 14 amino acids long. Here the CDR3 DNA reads TGTGCCAGCAGCGCCCGGGCAGCGGAGGGCGAGCAGTACTTC. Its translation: CASSARAAEGEQYF.

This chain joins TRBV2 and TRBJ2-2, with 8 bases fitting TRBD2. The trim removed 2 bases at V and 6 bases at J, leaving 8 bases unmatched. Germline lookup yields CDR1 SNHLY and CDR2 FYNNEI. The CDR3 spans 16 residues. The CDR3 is CASSETRTSIAGELFF. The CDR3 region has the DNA TGTGCCAGCAGTGAAACCCGGACTAGCATTGCCGGGGAGCTGTTTTTT.

The CDR3 coding sequence is TGTGCCAGCAGCCGTCTGGGACAGGGCCAATTTGCGAACACCGGGGAGCTGTTTTTT. Translated, it gives CASSRLGQGQFANTGELFF. The chain recombines TRBV4-2 with TRBJ2-2; 9 bases line up with TRBD1. V lost 4 bases and J lost 0; bases outside the gene matches: 12. Germline V gene lookup returns CDR1 LGHNA and CDR2 YNFKEQ. The CDR3 is 19 residues long.

CDR3 residues: CASSLAGGVYEQYF. Written as DNA, the CDR3 is TGCGCCAGCAGTCTAGCGGGGGGAGTTTACGAGCAGTACTTC. This chain joins TRBV5-1 and TRBJ2-7; 11 positions match TRBD2. Per the germline V gene, CDR1 is SGHRS and CDR2 is YFSETQ. The CDR3 extends over 14 amino acids. V was clipped by 5 bases and J by 4 bases; unmatched bases: 5.

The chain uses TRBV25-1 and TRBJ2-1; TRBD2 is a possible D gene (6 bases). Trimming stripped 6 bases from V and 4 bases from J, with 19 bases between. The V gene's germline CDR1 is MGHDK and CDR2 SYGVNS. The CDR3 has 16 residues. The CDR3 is CASRGNQGLGYNEQFF. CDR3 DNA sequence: TGTGCCAGCAGGGGAAATCAGGGACTTGGGTACAATGAGCAGTTCTTC. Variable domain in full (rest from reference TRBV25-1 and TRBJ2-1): EADIYQTPRYLVIGTGKKITLECSQTMGHDKMYWYQQDPGMELHLIHYSYGVNSTEKGDLSSESTVSRIRTEHFPLTLESARPSHTSQYLCASRGNQGLGYNEQFFGPGTRLTVL.

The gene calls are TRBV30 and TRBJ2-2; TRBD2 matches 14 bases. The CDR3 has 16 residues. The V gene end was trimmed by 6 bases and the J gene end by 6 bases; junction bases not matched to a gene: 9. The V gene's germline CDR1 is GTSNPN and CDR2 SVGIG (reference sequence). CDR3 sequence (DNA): TGTGCCTGTCGACTAGCGGGAGGGCCCAGGGCCGGGGAGCTGTTTTTT. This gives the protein CACRLAGGPRAGELFF.

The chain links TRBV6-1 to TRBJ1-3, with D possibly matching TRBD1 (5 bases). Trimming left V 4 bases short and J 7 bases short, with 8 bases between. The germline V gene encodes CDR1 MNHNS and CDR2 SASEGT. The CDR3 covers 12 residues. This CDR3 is CASSAGGNTIYF. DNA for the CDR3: TGTGCCAGCAGTGCCGGGGGGAACACCATATATTTT.

CDR3 coding DNA: TGCAGCGTTGGTCTGGGAGTCAGCACAGATACGCAGTATTTT. Amino acid sequence: CSVGLGVSTDTQYF. J is TRBJ2-3 and V is TRBV29-1; possibly TRBD2 for D (5 bases). V was shortened by 4 bases and J by 0 bases, with 11 bases between the two germline ends. The CDR3 consists of 14 residues. Per germline, CDR1 SQVTM and CDR2 ANQGSEA.

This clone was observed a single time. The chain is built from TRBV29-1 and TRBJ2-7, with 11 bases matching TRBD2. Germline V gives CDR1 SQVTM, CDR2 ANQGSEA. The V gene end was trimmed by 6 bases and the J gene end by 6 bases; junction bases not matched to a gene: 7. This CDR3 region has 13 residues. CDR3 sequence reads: CSVLTSGISEQYF. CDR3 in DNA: TGCAGCGTCCTGACTAGCGGGATCAGCGAGCAGTACTTC.

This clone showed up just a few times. The CDR3 here is CASSEIVTGSEKLFF. The DNA for the CDR3 is TGTGCCAGCAGTGAAATCGTAACAGGGTCTGAAAAACTGTTTTTT. V and J are TRBV2 and TRBJ1-4; tentative D call: TRBD1 (6 bases). The V gene lost 2 bases and the J gene lost 7 bases, with 14 bases spanning the gap. The CDR3 sequence is 15 residues long. Looked up from germline, CDR1 is SNHLY and CDR2 is FYNNEI.

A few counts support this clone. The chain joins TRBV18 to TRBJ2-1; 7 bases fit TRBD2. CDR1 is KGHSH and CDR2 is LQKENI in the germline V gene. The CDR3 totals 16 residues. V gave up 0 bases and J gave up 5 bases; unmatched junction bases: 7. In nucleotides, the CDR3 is TGTGCCAGCTCACCACCCCAAGCGGGAAGCAACAATGAGCAGTTCTTC. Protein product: CASSPPQAGSNNEQFF.